This TCR beta chain was sequenced in a study of blood T cell repertoires in COVID-19 (dated by TCRdb to 2020 to 2021). At the level of the whole study: Collaborator samples came from the United States, Italy and Spain and covered acute and convalescent phases of COVID-19. The samples were drawn from two sources: the first 160 participants of the ongoing ImmuneRACE study, and some 1,300 subjects contributed by 6 global collaborators. Where available, HLA class I and class II types were obtained from metadata supplied by the sample provider rather than from assay-based typing. Sample metadata almost always included a de-identified subject ID, COVID-19 status, age in years and sex. The material from the prospective study consisted of cDNA or gDNA derived from T cells, B-cell-depleted T cells, or PBMCs. Deeply sampled blood TCRbeta repertoires from subjects exposed to, actively infected with, or recovered from COVID-19 were included in the dataset. The repertoires were released in a freely available public database meant as a resource for research on the immune response to SARS-CoV-2.

This clone was found a few times. Its antigen has not been determined. No much larger clone exists at a distance of one base, and base qualities are not known. TCRbeta CDR3 regions were amplified from genomic DNA using the immunoSEQ Assay, a bias-controlled multiplex PCR. On the authors' methods: Nucleated cell counts per sample were estimated from amplification of reference gene primers within the assay. To quantify the absolute abundance of each unique TCRbeta CDR3 rearrangement, sequence reads were collapsed and filtered. For each sample, productive Simpson clonality was calculated by taking the square root of Simpson's diversity index across productive rearrangements. Entries here come from immuneACCESS through TCRdb and include only in-frame sequences with V and J called. Some clones fail to appear in such tables; in the studies checked, an unresolved V gene covers under half of the shortfall, and the cause of the remainder is unknown. That table supplies the V and J calls and clone size; D and trimming were determined from the DNA. The sample table lists roughly 92,000 clones, more than 75% of them with a count of one. The top ten constitute approximately 5% of the sample.

A distance of 15 bases separates the germline ends of V and J, which lose 6 bases and 4 bases respectively. CDR1 and CDR2 are drawn from the germline V gene (reference sequence): WNHNN, SYGVQD. Spanning cysteine to phenylalanine, the CDR3 consists of 15 amino acids. Left in the record is the CDR3 DNA by itself, 45 bases read in frame from the first base. General conclusions and limits of the study: Clinical and demographic metadata were provided uncurated, with the amount varying by source and participant.

Collaborating institutions collected whole blood in K2EDTA tubes following their own protocols. For TCRbeta analysis, collaborator samples were shipped as frozen whole blood, as isolated PBMCs, or as DNA extracted from either sample type. The sample comprised peripheral blood. The receptor was isolated from a woman of 80 years or more with acute or convalescent COVID-19. The sequence links TRBV10-1 to TRBJ2-2; the D segment cannot be called with confidence. For the CDR3, the sequence is CASSPSRQVTGELFF. The nucleotides read TGCGCCAGCAGCCCCAGCAGGCAAGTCACCGGGGAGCTGTTTTTT.